This is a list of T cell receptor beta chains from one sample in a study of cytomegalovirus exposure and HLA in healthy donors. Clones were sequenced by immunoSEQ multiplex PCR, and TCRdb holds only the in-frame ones, with some missing. Of 75,000 to 85,000 clones in the sample, roughly 90% were seen once. The sequencing input was PBMCs. The receptors stem from a man aged 25-45 years in good health and CMV-seronegative. Each CDR3 is given without its conserved first and last residue. Fields, in order: clone size, V gene, J gene, CDR3 protein. Some rows mark clone size as missing; the rest say once, few, many or name a class of expanded clone.

size: few
V: TRBV1
J: TRBJ1-6
CDR3: TSSQAPDTQSH

size: once
V: TRBV29-1
J: TRBJ2-7
CDR3: SVPAGGEQY

size: .
V: TRBV18
J: TRBJ2-1
CDR3: ASSPGTAYNEQF

size: .
V: TRBV6-5
J: TRBJ2-1
CDR3: ASSYFGTANYNEQF

size: .
V: TRBV5-4
J: TRBJ2-1
CDR3: ASSSGTPGNEQF

size: .
V: TRBV7-8
J: TRBJ1-1
CDR3: ASSKSPGQGGPAF

size: .
V: TRBV6-1
J: TRBJ1-2
CDR3: ASSATGGYGYT

size: .
V: TRBV11-3
J: TRBJ2-7
CDR3: ASSLGLGESDEQY

size: .
V: TRBV9
J: TRBJ1-2
CDR3: ASSVVAGRGAVGYT

size: .
V: TRBV19
J: TRBJ1-2
CDR3: ASSFRQGGTYGYT

size: .
V: TRBV7-2
J: TRBJ1-1
CDR3: ASSSTGTTEAF

size: .
V: TRBV6-5
J: TRBJ2-7
CDR3: ASSSWTSETYEQY

size: .
V: TRBV15
J: TRBJ2-7
CDR3: ATSRGPSYEQY

size: .
V: TRBV6-6
J: TRBJ1-3
CDR3: ASSGTDSGNTIY

size: .
V: TRBV4-2
J: TRBJ2-2
CDR3: ASSQGTGDTGELF

size: few
V: TRBV5-5
J: TRBJ2-7
CDR3: ASSLDILAGGPEQY

size: .
V: TRBV5-4
J: TRBJ1-1
CDR3: ASSPDSKNTEAF

size: few
V: TRBV6-4
J: TRBJ2-1
CDR3: ATRTSGSNEQF

size: once
V: TRBV2
J: TRBJ2-7
CDR3: ASSDGQGSYEQY

size: .
V: TRBV2
J: TRBJ2-3
CDR3: ASTQDRAGTDTQY

size: once
V: TRBV7-3
J: .
CDR3: ASSRDGTGAYEQY

size: .
V: TRBV7-7
J: TRBJ2-1
CDR3: ASSQSGTGGTNEQF

size: .
V: TRBV5-8
J: TRBJ1-1
CDR3: ASSKRQGSPEAF

size: .
V: TRBV28
J: TRBJ1-5
CDR3: ASSLGQGAFQPQH

size: .
V: TRBV2
J: TRBJ2-5
CDR3: ASSASRQGGETQY

size: .
V: TRBV4-1
J: TRBJ2-3
CDR3: ASSQVVGLAGKDTQY

size: .
V: TRBV5-5
J: TRBJ2-7
CDR3: ASSFRGSGEQY

size: .
V: TRBV6-1
J: TRBJ2-3
CDR3: ASSEVGSRGTDTQY

size: .
V: TRBV5-5
J: TRBJ2-7
CDR3: ASSLPRGNEQY

size: .
V: TRBV2
J: TRBJ1-3
CDR3: ASSEDRRLISGNTIY

size: .
V: TRBV27
J: TRBJ1-2
CDR3: ASSFWPTGEYNYGYT

size: .
V: TRBV5-1
J: TRBJ1-1
CDR3: ASSPLTGENLLNTEAF

size: .
V: TRBV30
J: TRBJ2-5
CDR3: AWSSPLTSVQETQY

size: .
V: TRBV2
J: TRBJ2-6
CDR3: ASTRDRRSSGANVLT

size: .
V: TRBV11-2
J: TRBJ1-3
CDR3: ASSLVSSGNTIY

size: .
V: TRBV4-2
J: TRBJ1-2
CDR3: ASSPKNSGPYGYT

size: .
V: TRBV5-4
J: TRBJ1-1
CDR3: ASSLGQANTEAF

size: .
V: TRBV7-9
J: TRBJ1-3
CDR3: ATTIGGGNTIY

size: .
V: TRBV11-1
J: TRBJ2-1
CDR3: ASSSSGGGYNEQF

size: few
V: TRBV2
J: TRBJ2-7
CDR3: ATSKTEAYEQY

size: few
V: TRBV6-1
J: TRBJ1-2
CDR3: ASSESDGTPNYGYT

size: once
V: TRBV23-1
J: TRBJ1-6
CDR3: ASSPQGNSPLH

size: .
V: TRBV6-4
J: TRBJ2-1
CDR3: ASSDTRQGFGGNEQF

size: .
V: TRBV5-4
J: TRBJ2-3
CDR3: ASSLYGSTDTQY